This T cell receptor (beta chain) was captured in a study of shared clonotypes between healthy human individuals. Study-wide context: Used for every donor were three CD4 naive, three CD4 memory, two CD8 naive and one CD8 memory plate. Study observations and caveats: Rarefaction analysis demonstrated incomplete sorted-subset sequencing notwithstanding large depth. All-four-donor shared clonotypes had higher generation probabilities than non-shared clonotypes did.

About this clone itself: Its cognate antigen is unknown.

The CDR3 extends over 14 amino acids. Germline V lookup: CDR1 SEHNR, CDR2 FQNEAQ (reference sequence). Deletions cut 5 bases from V and 2 bases from J, with 12 bases between. It was roughly 190 ng DNA, 31,000 or so T cell genomes, that sorted-subset replicate PCRs used. The assay was immunoSEQ multiplex PCR, and TCRdb's table has in-frame clones only and misses some. The sample comprises 2.3 million or so clones, approximately 95% of which are singletons, and under 0.45% rests with the top ten. The sample consisted of naive CD4+ T cells from PBMCs. The subset denotes: CD45RA+ positively selected. The source of this sequence is a man aged 18-30 years in good health. Some clones in this sample may be carry-over from other donors' samples. This chain links TRBV7-9 with TRBJ1-1; D perhaps matches TRBD1 (6 bases). The CDR3 is CASSPPGANTEAFF. Here the CDR3 DNA reads TGTGCCAGCAGCCCCCCGGGGGCCAACACTGAAGCTTTCTTT.